Here is one T cell receptor beta chain with its context. The record originates from a study of monozygotic twins with cystic fibrosis. Turning to the study itself: Approximately 3 micrograms of fragmented DNA underwent about 16 PCR cycles for library preparation.

Sequenced by immunoSEQ multiplex PCR; TCRdb stores in-frame clones only, minus some. The sample comprises about 29,000 clones, about 85% of which are singletons, and approximately 0.88% rests with the top ten. Input material: blood. The source is a girl aged 2 to 9 with cystic fibrosis.

As DNA, the CDR3 is TGTGCTAGTGGTTTGGTACGGGGGGCGAATCAGCCCCAGCATTTT. Translated, it gives CASGLVRGANQPQHF. The chain joins TRBV12-5 to TRBJ1-5; D is perhaps TRBD1 (6 bases). Germline CDR1 LGHNT, CDR2 FRNRAP. V dropped 0 bases and J dropped 4 bases, with 10 bases sitting between them. The length of the CDR3 is 15 residues.